The sequence of this TCR beta chain was determined in a study of Graves' ophthalmopathy and Graves' hyperthyroidism. Across the study: The stable label applied to hyperthyroidism with no ophthalmopathy within 18 months of follow-up.

The study recruited hyperthyroidism patients aged 18 to 65 who were newly diagnosed, under 2 months' duration. Lactation, pregnancy, uncontrolled infections and other autoimmune diseases were all grounds for excluding patients. The authors amplified TCR beta CDR3 regions from RNA transcripts. Second-round multiplex PCR came after a first-round RT-PCR that employed HTBI primers. TCRdb re-called the multiplex PCR reads with MiXCR, one entry per CDR3 protein. In the table there are over a million distinct CDR3 sequences, about 40% of which are singletons. Trimming took 0 bases from V and 9 from J, leaving 15 bases between them. The CDR3 spans 14 residues. Germline V gives CDR1 MGHRA, CDR2 YSYEKL.

The V gene is TRBV4-1, the J gene TRBJ2-7; D is uncertain. Sequenced: peripheral blood or thyroid tissue (not recorded which). The TCR comes from an adult man with Graves' hyperthyroidism. As DNA, the CDR3 is TGCGCCAGCAGCCAAGATGAAAACGGAGCCTGGCAGTACTTC. Its translation: CASSQDENGAWQYF.